The clone carrying this T cell receptor beta chain was seen a few times. The target antigen is unknown. Attached unique molecular identifiers marked individual cDNA molecules. TCRdb analysed the 5' RACE reads with MiXCR anew, one entry per CDR3 protein. This table holds under 30,000 distinct CDR3 sequences, approximately 5.6% found once. V trimming: 6 bases; J trimming: 5 bases; junction bases outside the gene matches: 7. The CDR3 spans 13 residues. Per the germline V gene, CDR1 is MNHEY and CDR2 is SMNVEV (reference sequence). The sample belongs to a study of early T cells in non-severe SARS-CoV-2 infection. As for the study in general: Sequencing input comprised bulk RNA from unsorted whole blood; chain pairing was not available.

Overall study results and limits: VDJdb matching, biased toward anti-spike CD8 responses, missed private and CD4 specificities.

This clonotype was obtained from an adult who was a healthcare worker with PCR-confirmed SARS-CoV-2 infection or an uninfected control (not recorded which). Input material: whole blood. The V call is TRBV27, the J call TRBJ2-7; 7 positions agree with TRBD1. CDR3 DNA: TGTGCCAGCAGCGAGACAGGGTTCCACGAGCAGTACTTC. Translated, it gives CASSETGFHEQYF.